Below are 29 T cell receptor beta chains sequenced from a single sample in a study of shared clonotypes between healthy human individuals. TCRdb's copy holds only in-frame clones and misses some; the assay was immunoSEQ multiplex PCR. Among about 680,000 clones listed, around 73% were seen once. The sequenced sample was memory CD4+ T cells sorted from blood. Subset meaning: CD45RA-negative fraction. These receptors were collected from a young woman in good health.

This clone appeared a single time. This chain links TRBV29-1 with TRBJ1-3; D call uncertain. The CDR3 is 15 residues long. V gave up 3 bases and J gave up 0 bases, with 12 bases separating them. The V gene's germline CDR1 is SQVTM and CDR2 ANQGSEA. The chain's CDR3 is CSVDGSPSSGNTIYF. The CDR3 DNA reads as TGCAGCGTTGATGGTTCTCCTAGCTCTGGAAACACCATATATTTT.

This clone has only a few counts. The V call is TRBV5-3, the J call TRBJ1-1; D is uncertain. TRBV5-3 has ORF status, its function being uncertain. The CDR3 loop spans 16 amino acids. Trimming stripped 2 bases from V and 1 base from J, with 15 bases between. CDR3 sequence reads: CARSLVARGWNTEAFF. DNA for the CDR3: TGTGCCAGAAGCTTAGTCGCCCGAGGGTGGAACACTGAAGCTTTCTTT.

This clone was detected only a few times. The chain recombines TRBV7-7 with TRBJ1-2, with a weak D call TRBD1 (5 bases). Germline values: CDR1 SSHAT, CDR2 FNYEAQ (reference sequence). The CDR3 has 16 residues. Trimming removed 4 bases from V and 4 bases from J, with 19 bases in between. The CDR3 sequence: CASSSEQRNGAYGYTF. The CDR3 DNA reads as TGTGCCAGCAGCTCTGAACAGCGAAACGGGGCCTATGGCTACACCTTC.

The chain employs TRBV7-9 and TRBJ2-5; unclear D gene. Looked up from germline, CDR1 is SEHNR and CDR2 is FQNEAQ (reference sequence). With 0 bases removed from V and 5 bases from J, the gap between germline ends came to 10 bases. The CDR3 spans 14 residues. The DNA of the CDR3 is TGTGCCAGCAGCTTAGCAGGGTCTGAGGAGACCCAGTACTTC. Its protein product is CASSLAGSEETQYF.

The sample holds one count of this clone. The genes are TRBV6-6 and TRBJ1-2, with 7 nucleotides matching TRBD1. The ends lost 6 bases at V and 2 bases at J; junction bases unmatched: 9. Per germline, CDR1 MNHNY and CDR2 SVGAGI (reference sequence). The CDR3 loop spans 15 amino acids. The CDR3 bases are TGTGCCAGCAGGACCCTAAGACAGGGAAACTATGGCTACACCTTC. It codes for CASRTLRQGNYGYTF.

V usage is TRBV7-8 and J usage is TRBJ2-5, with 11 bases that match TRBD2. The J call may be incorrect, as the DNA end agrees better with TRBJ2-7. Germline V gene lookup returns CDR1 SGHVS and CDR2 FQNEAQ. The CDR3 loop spans 15 amino acids. The CDR3 nucleotides read TGTGCCAGCGGCGGACTAGCGGGCATGCGGTACGAGCAGTACTTC. This translates into CASGGLAGMRYEQYF.

Remarks on this clone: A much larger clone lies a single base off, so this may be a read error. Distinct nucleotide sequences in the sample also encode this CDR3. This sequence joins TRBV19 and TRBJ2-1, with TRBD2 matching 12 bases. CDR1 is LNHDA, CDR2 SQIVND, per germline (reference sequence). The CDR3 has 15 residues. J was trimmed by 4 bases and V by 4 bases; bases with no gene match: 2. This CDR3 reads CASSTTSGRYNEQFF. The CDR3 nucleotides read TGTGCCAGTAGTACAACTAGCGGGAGGTACAATGAGCAGTTCTTC.

The chain carries TRBV6-6 and TRBJ2-3; 9 nucleotides match TRBD2. CDR1 is MNHNY, CDR2 SVGAGI, per germline (reference sequence). CDR3 length: 14 amino acids. With 8 bases clipped from V and 4 bases from J, the junction kept 7 bases outside the gene matches. The CDR3 spells CASRIAGVPDTQYF. The CDR3, as DNA: TGTGCCAGCCGCATAGCGGGGGTCCCAGATACGCAGTATTTT.

This clone was detected ten times or more. This chain uses TRBV11-2 with TRBJ1-1; 7 bases align to TRBD1. CDR3 length equals 15 residues. The V and J ends lost 6 bases and 10 bases, in that order; junction bases with no gene match: 17. Germline V lookup: CDR1 SGHAT, CDR2 FQNNGV. In DNA form, the CDR3 reads TGTGCCAGCAGTTTAACTTCCGGGACAGTTTTTTCAGCTTTCTTT. The encoded protein is CASSLTSGTVFSAFF.

The chain links TRBV10-3 to TRBJ1-1; D not resolved. CDR3 size: 13 residues. Looked up from germline, CDR1 is ENHRY and CDR2 is SYGVKD. The V end was cut by 10 bases, the J end by 5 bases, with 17 bases between. This CDR3 reads CASLEGGRTEAFF. As DNA, the CDR3 is TGTGCCAGCCTAGAGGGAGGGCGGACTGAAGCTTTCTTT.

The rearrangement joins TRBV6-6 to TRBJ1-3, with 7 bases fitting TRBD1. The CDR3 contains 14 residues. Unmatched junction bases numbered 2, after V lost 4 bases and J lost 2 bases. The V gene's germline CDR1 is MNHNY and CDR2 SVGAGI (reference sequence). DNA for the CDR3: TGTGCCAGCAGTTCGGGACAGACTGGAAACACCATATATTTT. Its protein product is CASSSGQTGNTIYF.

CDR3 residues: CASNYGANQPQHF. CDR3 in DNA: TGCGCCAGCAACTACGGGGCGAATCAGCCCCAGCATTTT. The rearrangement uses TRBV5-1 and TRBJ1-5; TRBD1 is a possible D gene (5 bases). The CDR3 loop spans 13 amino acids. V was trimmed by 6 bases and J by 4 bases, leaving 11 bases between them. Germline CDR1 SGHRS, CDR2 YFSETQ. Combining the CDR3 with reference TRBV5-1 and TRBJ1-5 gives the whole variable domain KAGVTQTPRYLIKTRGQQVTLSCSPISGHRSVSWYQQTPGQGLQFLFEYFSETQRNKGNFPGRFSGRQFSNSRSEMNVSTLELGDSALYLCASNYGANQPQHFGDGTRLSIL.

The chain joins TRBV28 to TRBJ2-5, with 9 bases aligning to TRBD1. This CDR3 has 14 residues. Germline CDR1 MDHEN, CDR2 SYDVKM. With 6 bases clipped from V and 5 bases from J, the junction kept 7 bases outside the gene matches. CDR3 DNA sequence: TGTGCCAGCAGCCGGACAGGGGCAGTGGAGACCCAGTACTTC. Translated, it gives CASSRTGAVETQYF.

About this clone itself: The same CDR3 arises from other DNA sequences in this sample as well. This chain links TRBV5-1 with TRBJ1-5, with a tentative D call TRBD1 (5 bases). CDR1 is SGHRS and CDR2 is YFSETQ in the germline V gene. The CDR3 is 14 residues long. The V end lost 0 bases, the J end lost 2 bases, and 6 bases lay between the germline ends. CDR3 in amino acids: CASSLGGGNQPQHF. The CDR3 DNA is TGCGCCAGCAGCTTGGGGGGCGGCAATCAGCCCCAGCATTTT.

The table lists this clone with a count of one. This chain joins TRBV2 and TRBJ1-5, with D uncertain. Looked up from germline, CDR1 is SNHLY and CDR2 is FYNNEI. V was cut by 7 bases and J by 0 bases, with 16 bases left in between. The CDR3 length is 16 residues. The CDR3 nucleotides are TGTGCCAGCACCGGAACGGGAGGGTATAGCAATCAGCCCCAGCATTTT. This sequence encodes CASTGTGGYSNQPQHF.

This chain uses TRBV5-1 with TRBJ1-3, with TRBD1 identical over 9 bases. The ends lost 4 bases at V and 4 bases at J; junction bases unmatched: 12. The CDR3 consists of 17 residues. Germline CDR1 reads SGHRS; CDR2 reads YFSETQ. The CDR3 here is CASSPGLTGGRGNTIYF. CDR3 DNA: TGCGCCAGCAGCCCGGGGCTAACAGGGGGCCGGGGAAACACCATATATTTT.

The chain combines TRBV28 with TRBJ2-1; D possibly corresponds to TRBD2 (6 bases). CDR3 length equals 15 residues. V was cut by 5 bases and J by 5 bases, with 16 bases left in between. Per germline, CDR1 MDHEN and CDR2 SYDVKM. CDR3 region: CASSTPSTRNNEQFF. CDR3 sequence (DNA): TGTGCCAGCAGTACCCCGTCGACTAGAAACAATGAGCAGTTCTTC.

This chain uses TRBV7-3 with TRBJ2-5; no clear D gene. The V gene lost 1 base and the J gene lost 2 bases, with 11 bases spanning the gap. The CDR3 loop spans 15 amino acids. Germline V gene data show CDR1 as SGHTA and CDR2 as FQGTGA. The CDR3 reads CASSLNGIPQETQYF. The CDR3 coding sequence is TGTGCCAGCAGCTTAAACGGTATTCCTCAAGAGACCCAGTACTTC.

This clone was observed a single time. The gene calls are TRBV28 and TRBJ2-3; TRBD2 matches at 8 bases. Germline CDR1 is MDHEN and CDR2 is SYDVKM. The CDR3 is made up of 17 amino acids. The ends lost 6 bases at V and 6 bases at J; junction bases unmatched: 17. The CDR3 loop is CASSGIGGLSGSDTQYF. CDR3 in DNA: TGTGCCAGCAGCGGTATTGGAGGGCTCAGCGGGAGTGATACGCAGTATTTT. Full variable domain (missing parts from reference TRBV28 and TRBJ2-3): DVKVTQSSRYLVKRTGEKVFLECVQDMDHENMFWYRQDPGLGLRLIYFSYDVKMKEKGDIPEGYSVSREKKERFSLILESASTNQTSMYLCASSGIGGLSGSDTQYFGPGTRLTVL.

This clone was seen a handful of times. Within the sample, other DNA sequences also encode this same CDR3. V usage is TRBV19 and J usage is TRBJ2-7, with 9 bases that match TRBD2. The CDR3 sequence is 14 residues long. CDR1 is LNHDA, CDR2 SQIVND, per germline (reference sequence). Trimming at V came to 6 bases and at J to 3 bases, leaving 6 bases not matched to a gene. In DNA, the CDR3 is TGTGCCAGTAGCCGTCAAGCGGGAGGCTACGAGCAGTACTTC. Protein sequence: CASSRQAGGYEQYF. The full variable domain, in which reference TRBV19 and TRBJ2-7 provide the parts outside the CDR3, is DGGITQSPKYLFRKEGQNVTLSCEQNLNHDAMYWYRQDPGQGLRLIYYSQIVNDFQKGDIAEGYSVSREKKESFPLTVTSAQKNPTAFYLCASSRQAGGYEQYFGPGTRLTVT.

The chain has TRBV5-1 and TRBJ2-5; TRBD2 matches 9 bases. Germline V gene sequence: CDR1 SGHRS, CDR2 YFSETQ. CDR3 length equals 14 residues. J was trimmed by 5 bases and V by 6 bases; bases with no gene match: 8. The CDR3 sequence: CASTDAGGQETQYF. CDR3 nucleotide sequence: TGCGCCAGCACTGACGCGGGAGGGCAGGAGACCCAGTACTTC.

This clone has only a few counts. The chain joins TRBV29-1 to TRBJ2-1, with TRBD2 matching over 8 bases. The length of the CDR3 is 13 residues. CDR1 and CDR2 from the germline V gene are SQVTM and ANQGSEA. Trimming took 7 bases from V and 7 from J; bases not matched to a gene: 9. The CDR3 sequence: CSAHSGRFNEQFF. The CDR3 region has the DNA TGCAGCGCCCACAGCGGGAGATTTAATGAGCAGTTCTTC.

The chain carries TRBV28 and TRBJ2-7; D tentatively fits TRBD1 or TRBD2 (6 bases each). CDR1 MDHEN and CDR2 SYDVKM come from the germline V gene. This CDR3 has 17 residues. Between the trimmed V and J ends, which lost 7 bases and 3 bases, there was a span of 25 bases. The CDR3 sequence: CASTSGGLGGGYYEQYF. The CDR3 DNA reads TGTGCCAGCACCTCCGGAGGGCTAGGTGGGGGCTACTACGAGCAGTACTTC. Complete variable domain (other parts from reference TRBV28 and TRBJ2-7): DVKVTQSSRYLVKRTGEKVFLECVQDMDHENMFWYRQDPGLGLRLIYFSYDVKMKEKGDIPEGYSVSREKKERFSLILESASTNQTSMYLCASTSGGLGGGYYEQYFGPGTRLTVT.

The rearrangement joins TRBV11-1 to TRBJ2-3; D is uncertain. This CDR3 spans 15 amino acids. Trimming took off 5 bases at V and 6 bases at J, with 18 bases between the two ends. CDR1 SGHAT and CDR2 FQDESV come from the germline V gene (reference sequence). The CDR3 spells CASSGTPHAQDTQYF. The CDR3 bases are TGTGCCAGCAGCGGCACACCGCATGCTCAGGATACGCAGTATTTT.

This chain uses TRBV28 with TRBJ2-3; 8 bases fit TRBD1. Germline V gives CDR1 MDHEN, CDR2 SYDVKM. CDR3 length: 14 amino acids. Trimming took 8 bases from V and 5 from J; bases not matched to a gene: 9. The CDR3 reads CASRSQGAVDTQYF. DNA for the CDR3: TGTGCCAGCCGCTCTCAGGGGGCAGTAGATACGCAGTATTTT.

The genes are TRBV11-3 and TRBJ2-1; 8 bases map to TRBD1. With 0 bases clipped from V and 6 bases from J, the junction kept 13 bases outside the gene matches. The CDR3 sequence is 18 residues long. Germline V gene lookup returns CDR1 SGHNT and CDR2 YENEEA. CDR3 bases: TGTGCCAGCAGCTTAGATGCAGGACAGGGCTCCTACGGCAATGAGCAGTTCTTC. This sequence encodes CASSLDAGQGSYGNEQFF. The full variable domain, with the rest looked up from reference TRBV11-3 and TRBJ2-1, is EAGVVQSPRYKIIEKKQPVAFWCNPISGHNTLYWYLQNLGQGPELLIRYENEEAVDDSQLPKDRFSAERLKGVDSTLKIQPAELGDSAVYLCASSLDAGQGSYGNEQFFGPGTRLTVL.

This clone was recorded at least ten times. The J gene is TRBJ1-2, the V gene TRBV30; no reliable D call. The CDR3 consists of 13 residues. Trimming removed 2 bases from V and 8 bases from J, with 15 bases in between. Germline loops: CDR1 GTSNPN, CDR2 SVGIG (reference sequence). In DNA, the CDR3 is TGTGCCTGGAGTACCTTCGGTCTAAGGGGCTACACCTTC. Translating it yields CAWSTFGLRGYTF.

The rearrangement uses TRBV6-5 and TRBJ2-4, with D perhaps TRBD1 (6 bases). V was pared by 10 bases and J by 3 bases, with 16 bases between. Germline values: CDR1 MNHEY, CDR2 SVGAGI. The CDR3 sequence is 14 residues long. CDR3 loop: CATSRTEYKNIQYF. Here the CDR3 DNA reads TGTGCCACCTCCCGGACAGAATACAAAAACATTCAGTACTTC.

The genes are TRBV28 and TRBJ2-2, with D perhaps being TRBD1 or TRBD2 (5 bases each). The CDR3 consists of 15 residues. Germline V gene lookup returns CDR1 MDHEN and CDR2 SYDVKM. V was shortened by 3 bases and J by 1 base, with 9 bases between the two germline ends. CDR3 bases: TGTGCCAGCAGTTTCGAGGGGTGGAACACCGGGGAGCTGTTTTTT. Translating gives CASSFEGWNTGELFF.